The clone carrying this T cell receptor beta chain was observed a handful of times. The target antigen is unknown. A read error is likely, as this CDR3 ends without the conserved phenylalanine or tryptophan. The data derive from a study of Graves' ophthalmopathy and Graves' hyperthyroidism. Findings and caveats of the study: Both an approximately 69% sensitivity and an approximately 72% specificity characterized the model's predictions of ophthalmopathy progression. Blood samples also showed most expanded thyroid clonotypes exceeding 0.001 frequency.

Amplified material comprised TCR beta CDR3 regions derived from RNA transcripts. HTBI-primed first-round RT-PCR preceded second-round multiplex PCR. TCRdb used MiXCR to reprocess the multiplex PCR reads, holding one entry per CDR3 protein. The data hold over a million distinct CDR3 sequences, with about 40% observed a single time. V shed 6 bases, J shed 3 bases, and the junction held 14 bases outside the gene matches. This CDR3 region has 16 residues. The germline gives CDR1 DFQATT, CDR2 SNEGSKA (reference sequence). The authors enrolled newly diagnosed hyperthyroidism patients aged 18 to 65 with under 2 months' duration.

The sample was peripheral blood or thyroid tissue (not recorded which). This TCR was sampled from an adult man with Graves' hyperthyroidism. The chain employs TRBV20-1 and TRBJ2-7, with 10 positions matching TRBD1. CDR3 protein: CSALPPRDRGIYEQYL. DNA of the CDR3: TGCAGTGCGTTACCACCCCGGGACAGGGGCATCTACGAGCAGTACCTC.